This T cell receptor beta chain originates from a study of T cells in Graves' hyperthyroidism and ophthalmopathy. To note about this clonotype: Its antigen remains unidentified.

Whole-study results and caveats: Blood also carried most thyroid clonotypes expanded above 0.001. Prediction of ophthalmopathy progression came a median approximately 6.6 months pre-onset.

Template material for amplifying TCR beta CDR3 regions consisted of RNA transcripts. A first-round RT-PCR of the TCR CDR3 used the HTBI primer set. From the multiplex PCR reads, TCRdb called clonotypes with MiXCR, one entry per CDR3 protein. The table lists about 520,000 distinct CDR3 sequences, 24% of them singletons. Trimming pared 8 bases from V and 7 bases from J, leaving 24 bases between. Germline CDR1 MDHEN, CDR2 SYDVKM. This CDR3 has 15 residues. Using around 10 ml of fresh peripheral blood, PBMCs were prepared. The sequence derives from a woman aged 25 to 39 with Graves' ophthalmopathy. The chain recombines TRBV28 with TRBJ2-7, with D possibly being TRBD1 or TRBD2 (5 bases each). The source material was blood. For the CDR3, the DNA is TGTGCCAGCTCCTTAAACGTGGGACGGGCCGGGGAGCAGTACTTC. Amino acids: CASSLNVGRAGEQYF.